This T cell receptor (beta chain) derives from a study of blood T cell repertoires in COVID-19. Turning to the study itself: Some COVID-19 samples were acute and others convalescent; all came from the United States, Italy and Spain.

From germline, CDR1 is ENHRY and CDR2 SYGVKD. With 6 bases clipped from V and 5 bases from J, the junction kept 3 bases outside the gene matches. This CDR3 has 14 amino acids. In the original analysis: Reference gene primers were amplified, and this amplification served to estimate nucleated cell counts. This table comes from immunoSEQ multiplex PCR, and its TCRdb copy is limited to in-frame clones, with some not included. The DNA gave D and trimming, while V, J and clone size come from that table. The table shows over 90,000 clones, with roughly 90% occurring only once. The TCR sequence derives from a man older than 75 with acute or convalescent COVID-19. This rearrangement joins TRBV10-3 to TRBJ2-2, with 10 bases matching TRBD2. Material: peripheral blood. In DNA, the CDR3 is TGTGCCATCAGCCTAGCGGGAGAAACCGGGGAGCTGTTTTTT. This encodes CAISLAGETGELFF.